The text below deals with one TCR beta chain. In the original processing: Nucleated cell number was recorded as an estimate derived from reference gene primer amplification. Repertoires were generated with immunoSEQ multiplex PCR, while TCRdb's copy carries only in-frame clones and drops some. D and trimming were read from the DNA, whereas the V and J calls and clone size are those reported in that table. The table lists 350,000 to 450,000 clones, approximately 88% of them singletons, with more than 0.95% in the top ten. This sample is part of a study of blood T cell repertoires in COVID-19. About the study: Donors in the United States, Italy and Spain gave samples during acute or convalescent COVID-19. Sample material is recorded as cDNA or gDNA derived from T cells, B-cell-depleted T cells, or PBMCs.

The germline V gene encodes CDR1 SGHKS and CDR2 YYEKEE (reference sequence). V shed 2 bases, J shed 5 bases, and the junction held 2 bases outside the gene matches. The CDR3 is made up of 13 amino acids. V is TRBV5-5 and J is TRBJ2-3, with 7 bases aligning to TRBD2. Sequencing was performed on peripheral blood. The clonotype was recovered from a man between 40 and 49 years old with acute or convalescent COVID-19. The CDR3, as DNA: TGTGCCAGCAGCTTACGGGGGGAAGATACGCAGTATTTT. Its translation is CASSLRGEDTQYF.